Sequencing of this T cell receptor beta chain was carried out in a study of blood T cell repertoires in COVID-19. Study information: Acute and convalescent COVID-19 samples came from the United States, Italy and Spain. The analysed material was cDNA or gDNA that came from T cells, B-cell-depleted T cells, or PBMCs.

Trimming removed 8 bases from V and 7 bases from J; junction bases left unmatched: 5. CDR1 is GTSNPN, CDR2 SVGIG, per germline (reference sequence). The CDR3 is 12 amino acids. Methods used by the authors: Quantification of nucleated cells was approximated via reference gene primer amplification. The table came from immunoSEQ multiplex PCR; TCRdb's copy has only in-frame clones and leaves some out. V, J and clone size were drawn from that table, and D and trimming were deduced from the DNA. This sample has over 130,000 clones, with about 82% found just once. The sequenced sample consisted of peripheral blood. The clonotype comes from a woman older than 75 with active or convalescent COVID-19. The chain carries TRBV30 and TRBJ1-4, with 9 positions matching TRBD1. CDR3 amino acids: CAGTGYFEKLFF. The CDR3 region has the DNA TGTGCCGGGACAGGGTACTTTGAAAAACTGTTTTTT.